This TCR beta chain was found in a study of CD8 T cells in ankylosing spondylitis. Study results and caveats: Disease-linked clones were reportedly significantly enriched in matched ankylosing spondylitis synovial fluid. Previously reported in reactive arthritis synovial fluid and blood were some of the motif variants. Blood of patients with ankylosing spondylitis appeared to be characterized by a TCR beta motif of about 8 highly homologous variants.

Comment on this clonotype: Its antigen is currently unknown.

V lost 4 bases and J 7 bases, leaving 14 bases between the germline ends. CDR1 is MNHEY and CDR2 is SMNVEV in the germline V gene (reference sequence). This CDR3 comprises 14 residues. From the 5' RACE reads, TCRdb called clonotypes with MiXCR, one entry per CDR3 protein. The sample carries approximately 300,000 distinct CDR3 sequences, under 8.5% recorded once. This clonotype was obtained from a male donor with ankylosing spondylitis. Material: blood, either unsorted or a sorted T cell fraction (not recorded which). The J gene is TRBJ2-1, the V gene TRBV27; no definite D call. As DNA, the CDR3 is TGTGCCAGCAGTTCAGGTGCAGGTGGAAATGAGCAGTTCTTC. This encodes CASSSGAGGNEQFF.